The source of this TCR beta chain is a study of blood T cell repertoires in COVID-19. About the study: T cells, B-cell-depleted T cells, or PBMCs supplied cDNA or gDNA.

Original handling: Counts of nucleated cells, estimated from reference gene primer amplification, were obtained. This table comes from immunoSEQ multiplex PCR, and its TCRdb copy is limited to in-frame clones, with some not included. V, J and clone size derive from that table, while D and trimming were established from the DNA sequence. This sample has 150,000 or so clones, with approximately 87% found just once. Donors in Cohort 3 counted as recovered after two negative PCRs, clearance, or symptom resolution. What was sequenced was PBMCs or T cells enriched from blood (not recorded which). The clonotype was recovered from a woman aged 45 to 65 who had recovered from COVID-19.

As DNA, the CDR3 is TGTGCCAGCAGTTTGGGGCAAACACCCTACAATGAGCAGTTCTTC. This translates into CASSLGQTPYNEQFF. The genes are TRBV28 and TRBJ2-1; tentative D call: TRBD1 (5 bases). V dropped 3 bases and J dropped 2 bases, with 11 bases sitting between them. Germline CDR1 MDHEN, CDR2 SYDVKM. CDR3 length equals 15 residues. Complete variable domain (other parts from reference TRBV28 and TRBJ2-1): DVKVTQSSRYLVKRTGEKVFLECVQDMDHENMFWYRQDPGLGLRLIYFSYDVKMKEKGDIPEGYSVSREKKERFSLILESASTNQTSMYLCASSLGQTPYNEQFFGPGTRLTVL.